One and the same sample provided the 20 T cell receptor beta chains below, sequenced in a study of T cells in Graves' hyperthyroidism and ophthalmopathy. Using RNA transcripts as the source, TCR beta CDR3 regions were amplified. When the TCR CDR3 underwent first-round RT-PCR, the HTBI primer set was used. TCRdb fed the multiplex PCR reads into MiXCR, producing one record per CDR3 protein. The table has about 400,000 distinct CDR3 sequences, about 16% seen once. Sequencing was carried out using blood. The receptor set was obtained from a woman in her 30s with Graves' hyperthyroidism.

This clonotype came up many times. CDR3 in amino acids: CASSFLGEHGYTF. Written as DNA, the CDR3 is TGTGCCAGCAGTTTTCTCGGGGAGCATGGCTACACCTTC. V is TRBV28 and J is TRBJ1-2; unclear D gene. Looked up from germline, CDR1 is MDHEN and CDR2 is SYDVKM. The CDR3 covers 13 residues. Trimming cost V 3 bases and J 6 bases, with 11 bases left between them.

V is TRBV27 and J is TRBJ2-1; either TRBD1 or TRBD2 may fit D (5 bases each). The CDR3 has 15 residues. Per germline, CDR1 MNHEY and CDR2 SMNVEV (reference sequence). V shed 3 bases and J shed 6 bases, with 15 bases lying between them. This CDR3 is CASSLWDGSTNEQFF. As DNA, the CDR3 is TGTGCCAGCAGTTTGTGGGACGGATCAACCAATGAGCAGTTCTTC.

The V call is TRBV19, the J call TRBJ2-3; 8 bases are shared with TRBD2. The CDR3 spans 16 residues. After removal of 2 bases from V and 3 bases from J, the junction contained 7 bases not matched to a gene. Germline assignment: CDR1 LNHDA and CDR2 SQIVND (reference sequence). The CDR3 sequence: CASSIRVAGSTDTQYF. CDR3 bases: TGTGCCAGTAGTATAAGGGTAGCGGGATCTACAGATACGCAGTATTTT.

This clonotype was detected ten times or more. The J gene is TRBJ2-7, the V gene TRBV6-1, with D possibly matching TRBD2 (5 bases). Trimming cost V 10 bases and J 2 bases, with 15 bases left between them. Looked up from germline, CDR1 is MNHNS and CDR2 is SASEGT. The CDR3 runs 13 residues. CDR3 DNA: TGTGCCACCTTATCCTTGGGAGCCTACGAGCAGTACTTC. This codes for CATLSLGAYEQYF.

The chain employs TRBV10-2 and TRBJ2-1; 9 bases line up with TRBD1. The CDR3 is made up of 16 amino acids. The trim removed 2 bases at V and 5 bases at J, leaving 7 bases unmatched. Germline V CDR1 and CDR2: WSHSY, SAAADI. The CDR3 nucleotides are TGCGCCAGCAGTGAGATTCCCGGGACAGGGCACAATGAGCAGTTCTTC. It encodes CASSEIPGTGHNEQFF.

In regard to this clonotype: A much larger clone differs from this one at a single base, so this may be a read error. This rearrangement joins TRBV28 to TRBJ2-7; D may be TRBD1 or TRBD2 (5 bases each). Per the germline V gene, CDR1 is MDHEN and CDR2 is SYDVKM. There are 15 residues in the CDR3. This chain's CDR3 is CASSNGAQGAQERYF. The CDR3 coding sequence is TGTGCCAGCAGTAACGGGGCCCAGGGAGCTCAGGAGCGGTACTTC.

The chain couples TRBV19 to TRBJ1-5; weak D call: TRBD1 (5 bases). Germline V lookup: CDR1 LNHDA, CDR2 SQIVND (reference sequence). The CDR3 runs 13 residues. The V gene lost 2 bases and the J gene lost 5 bases, with 7 bases spanning the gap. CDR3 protein: CASSIRGDQPQHF. For the CDR3, the DNA is TGTGCCAGTAGTATAAGAGGGGATCAGCCCCAGCATTTT.

The J gene is TRBJ2-1, the V gene TRBV4-2; D ambiguous. Germline V CDR1 and CDR2: LGHNA, YNFKEQ. Trimming took off 3 bases at V and 3 bases at J, with 9 bases between the two ends. The CDR3 spans 14 residues. The CDR3 loop reads CASSHTRFYNEQFF. CDR3 coding DNA: TGTGCCAGCAGCCACACGCGCTTCTACAATGAGCAGTTCTTC.

This clonotype was picked up many times. The rearrangement joins TRBV7-9 to TRBJ2-7; 7 nucleotides match TRBD2. The CDR3 consists of 14 residues. Per germline, CDR1 SEHNR and CDR2 FQNEAQ (reference sequence). J lost 3 bases, V lost 2 bases, and 4 bases had no gene match. CDR3 bases: TGTGCCAGCAGCTTACGGGGGGTCAACTACGAGCAGTACTTC. It codes for CASSLRGVNYEQYF. Looking up the rest from reference TRBV7-9 and TRBJ2-7 gives the full variable domain: DTGVSQNPRHKITKRGQNVTFRCDPISEHNRLYWYRQTLGQGPEFLTYFQNEAQLEKSRLLSDRFSAERPKGSFSTLEIQRTEQGDSAMYLCASSLRGVNYEQYFGPGTRLTVT.

This clonotype was seen at least ten times. V and J are TRBV2 and TRBJ2-4; D unresolved. The CDR3 runs to 15 residues. Germline assignment: CDR1 SNHLY and CDR2 FYNNEI. Trimming took off 4 bases at V and 9 bases at J, with 19 bases between the two ends. The DNA of the CDR3 is TGTGCCAGCAGTGCCGCCCAAAACCGACCTCTCATTCAGTACTTC. Its translation is CASSAAQNRPLIQYF.

The rearrangement joins TRBV7-9 to TRBJ2-1, with 8 bases identical to TRBD2. The junction had 15 bases not matched to a gene; V was cut back by 4 bases and J by 7 bases. CDR1 SEHNR and CDR2 FQNEAQ come from the germline V gene (reference sequence). The CDR3 length is 17 residues. CDR3 region: CASSSSYRSGSGNEQFF. CDR3 coding DNA: TGTGCCAGCAGCTCCTCTTATCGGAGCGGGAGTGGTAATGAGCAGTTCTTC.

V and J are TRBV7-8 and TRBJ2-1, with D hard to call. CDR3 length equals 15 residues. CDR1 and CDR2 from the germline V gene are SGHVS and FQNEAQ. Between the trimmed V and J ends, which lost 6 bases and 0 bases, there was a span of 12 bases. Here the CDR3 DNA reads TGTGCCAGCAGTGTAAGGAGAAGCTCCTACAATGAGCAGTTCTTC. Protein sequence: CASSVRRSSYNEQFF.

The chain links TRBV14 to TRBJ2-2; 7 bases align to TRBD1. The CDR3 sequence is 16 residues long. CDR1 and CDR2 from the germline V gene are SGHDN and FVKESK. The J segment lost 5 bases and the V segment lost 3 bases, leaving 9 bases of the junction unmatched. Here the CDR3 DNA reads TGTGCCAGCAGCCATCGCGGCAGGGGGATGACCGGGGAGCTGTTTTTT. Amino acids: CASSHRGRGMTGELFF.

V is TRBV14 and J is TRBJ1-4, with no clear D. Trimming stripped 0 bases from V and 0 bases from J, with 14 bases between. This CDR3 is 18 amino acids long. Germline V gene lookup returns CDR1 SGHDN and CDR2 FVKESK. DNA of the CDR3: TGTGCCAGCAGCCAAGACACCCCTCACCCTGCAACTAATGAAAAACTGTTTTTT. This translates into CASSQDTPHPATNEKLFF.

This clonotype was counted ten times or more. The chain links TRBV11-2 to TRBJ2-3; no clear D gene. The ends were cut back, 4 bases at V and 0 bases at J, with 14 bases in the middle. Germline V gives CDR1 SGHAT, CDR2 FQNNGV. CDR3 length equals 16 residues. The CDR3 DNA reads as TGTGCCAGCAGCTCTAATGTGGACGGGAGCACAGATACGCAGTATTTT. This codes for CASSSNVDGSTDTQYF.

This clonotype was observed a handful of times. This chain links TRBV5-5 with TRBJ2-7, with 8 bases lining up with TRBD2. This CDR3 is 15 amino acids long. V was pared by 4 bases and J by 6 bases, with 12 bases of the junction left unmatched. Germline CDR1 and CDR2: SGHKS and YYEKEE (reference sequence). The chain's CDR3 is CASSILASAGGEQYF. CDR3 DNA: TGTGCCAGCAGCATCCTAGCATCGGCGGGAGGCGAGCAGTACTTC.

On this clonotype itself: A read error may explain this, as a much larger clone is one base away. The J gene is TRBJ2-3, the V gene TRBV18; 11 bases line up with TRBD2. Germline-derived CDR1 and CDR2 are KGHSH and LQKENI. The CDR3 has 17 amino acids. As DNA, the CDR3 is TGTGCCAGCCCACCGGTTAGCGGGAGGGCCGGTGGAGATACGCAGTATTTT. Translating gives CASPPVSGRAGGDTQYF.

This clonotype occurred a few times. This chain connects TRBV10-1 to TRBJ2-3; D not certain. CDR3 length: 11 residues. V lost 6 bases and J 4 bases, leaving 5 bases between the germline ends. The V gene's germline CDR1 is WNHNN and CDR2 SYGVQD (reference sequence). The CDR3 region has the DNA TGCGCCAGCAGCACCTCAGATACGCAGTATTTT. This gives the protein CASSTSDTQYF.

This clonotype was counted many times. The rearrangement joins TRBV18 to TRBJ1-1; possible D gene TRBD1, 5 bases. Germline lookup yields CDR1 KGHSH and CDR2 LQKENI. V lost 3 bases to trimming and J lost 9 bases, with 14 bases between them. This CDR3 is built from 13 residues. The CDR3 loop is CASSPNEGTKAFF. In nucleotides, the CDR3 is TGTGCCAGCTCACCCAACGAAGGGACGAAAGCTTTCTTT.

The V gene is TRBV12-3 or TRBV12-4, the J gene TRBJ2-3; D uncertain. The CDR3 runs to 15 residues. V was shortened by 6 bases and J by 0 bases, with 13 bases between the two germline ends. CDR3 DNA: TGTGCCAGCAGCTTGGGGATGCTCAGCACAGATACGCAGTATTTT. As protein: CASSLGMLSTDTQYF.